This entry is about one T cell receptor (beta chain). Its antigen remains unidentified. These data originate in a study of graft-versus-host responses after intestinal transplantation. Germline-derived CDR1 and CDR2 are MNHNY and SVGAGI (reference sequence). The CDR3 extends over 14 amino acids. V shed 5 bases, J shed 4 bases, and the junction held 8 bases outside the gene matches. Findings and limits, study-wide: Analysis identified GvH clones in recipient marrow, with some appearing first in ileum or blood. GvH clone levels peaked in circulation, and this peak was associated with early post-transplant HvG declines. Across patients carrying graft-donor T cell macrochimerism, allografts held high graft-versus-host to host-versus-graft clonal ratios.

Sequencing used immunoSEQ multiplex PCR; TCRdb keeps in-frame clones, though not all of them. The sample comprises about 98,000 clones, roughly 86% of which are singletons, and about 1.5% rests with the top ten. This TCR came from a human patient who received an intestinal transplant, so some T cells may come from the graft donor. Source: PBMCs, taken 255 days after intestinal transplant. V is TRBV6-6 and J is TRBJ2-7; TRBD1 matches 7 bases. CDR3 protein: CASSIRDRGYEQYV. The DNA for the CDR3 is TGTGCCAGCAGTATTCGGGACAGAGGTTACGAGCAGTACGTC.